The rows below give T cell receptor beta chains drawn from one sample of a study of CD8 T cells in ankylosing spondylitis. Each CDR3 protein gets one entry after TCRdb re-called the 5' RACE reads with MiXCR. The data show around 480,000 distinct CDR3 sequences, approximately 17% seen once. Material: blood, either unsorted or a sorted T cell fraction (not recorded which). The receptors shown here come from a male donor with ankylosing spondylitis. Both conserved end residues are part of each CDR3. D genes are given only for firm matches. Not all rows give a size; the values are once, few, many and, for expanded clones, a class.

DNA | CDR3 | J | D | V | size
TGCAGTGCTAGTGGTGGGTTGAGGGGGAGCTTAAACACTGAAGCTTTCTTT | CSASGGLRGSLNTEAFF | TRBJ1-1 | NA | TRBV20-1 | many
TGTGCCAGCAGCGCAGGGACGGACTCTGGAAACACCATATATTTT | CASSAGTDSGNTIYF | TRBJ1-3 | NA | TRBV7-9 | few
TGTGCCAGTAGCAATTACCAAGAGACCCAGTACTTC | CASSNYQETQYF | TRBJ2-5 | NA | TRBV19 | NA
TGCAGTGCTAGTATCCCGACAGGGCAAACCTACGAGCAGTACTTC | CSASIPTGQTYEQYF | TRBJ2-7 | TRBD1 | TRBV20-1 | many
TGCAGTGCTCCGGGGACAGGGAACACTGAAGCTTTCTTT | CSAPGTGNTEAFF | TRBJ1-1 | TRBD1 | TRBV20-1 | NA
TGTGCCAGCAGGCGGGGCACCCCGATGAACACTGAAGCTTTCTTT | CASRRGTPMNTEAFF | TRBJ1-1 | NA | TRBV6-1 | NA
TGTGCCACCAGCAGTAATAACTATGGCTACACCTTC | CATSSNNYGYTF | TRBJ1-2 | NA | TRBV15 | few
TGTGCCTGGAGTCGTCCAGCAGTTAGCCAAGAGACCCAGTACTTC | CAWSRPAVSQETQYF | TRBJ2-5 | NA | TRBV30 | NA
TGTGCCAGCAGTGCAGGGACTAATTCACCCCTCCACTTT | CASSAGTNSPLHF | TRBJ1-6 | NA | TRBV6-4 | NA
TGCAGCGTTCGAAGGGCCAACGCTGAAGCTTTCTTT | CSVRRANAEAFF | TRBJ1-1 | NA | TRBV29-1 | many
TGTGCCATTCAACTTGACACCGCGCACCCCCAGCATTTT | CAIQLDTAHPQHF | TRBJ1-5 | NA | TRBV10-3 | few
TGCAGTGCTAGTCCCCCTCGTCCTACCACCTACGAGCAGTACTTC | CSASPPRPTTYEQYF | TRBJ2-7 | NA | TRBV20-1 | few
TGCGCCAGCAGCTTGGGGCAAGAAAGCTCCTACGAGCAGTACTTC | CASSLGQESSYEQYF | TRBJ2-7 | NA | TRBV5-1 | few
TGCGCCAGCAGCTTCTCCAGGGGGTCTGAGAACACTGAAGCTGTCTTT | CASSFSRGSENTEAVF | TRBJ1-1 | TRBD1 | TRBV5-1 | NA
TGTGCCAGCAGTTTGCGTGTCTATGGCTACACCTTC | CASSLRVYGYTF | TRBJ1-2 | NA | TRBV28 | few
TGCGCCAGCAGCCAAGTAGTAGGAGCCTACGAGCAGTACTTC | CASSQVVGAYEQYF | TRBJ2-7 | NA | TRBV4-1 | many
TGTGCCAGCACAAATCGACAGGGAAAAGAGACCCAGTACTTC | CASTNRQGKETQYF | TRBJ2-5 | TRBD1 | TRBV28 | NA
TGTGCCAGCTCACCAATCCCCGAGGGCTCAGAGACCCAGTACTTC | CASSPIPEGSETQYF | TRBJ2-5 | NA | TRBV18 | few
TGTGCCAGCAGCTTGGCCGGCGGGAGGCGCAACACCGGGGAGCTGTTTTTT | CASSLAGGRRNTGELFF | TRBJ2-2 | TRBD2 | TRBV5-6 | few
TGCAGTGCGGTCCTTGCCGTACTTTACTCAGAGACCCAGTACTTC | CSAVLAVLYSETQYF | TRBJ2-5 | NA | TRBV20-1 | NA
TGCAGTGCTCTAGGACTAGCGGGGTTGACCGGGGAGCTGTTTTTT | CSALGLAGLTGELFF | TRBJ2-2 | TRBD2 | TRBV20-1 | NA
TGTGCCAGCAGTTACTCGGGCGGCAGCCGAGAGACCCAGTACTTC | CASSYSGGSRETQYF | TRBJ2-5 | NA | TRBV6-2/TRBV6-3 | few
TGCGCCAGCAGCCCTTCCGGGACCCGCCCGGGAGAGACCCAGTACTTC | CASSPSGTRPGETQYF | TRBJ2-5 | NA | TRBV5-1 | NA
TGCGCCAGCAGCCCCGGAAGGGTGGACGAGCAGTACTTC | CASSPGRVDEQYF | TRBJ2-7 | NA | TRBV5-1 | NA
TGTGCCAGCAGCAAGGCCGGGACAGCGTCCTACAATGAGCAGTTCTTC | CASSKAGTASYNEQFF | TRBJ2-1 | NA | TRBV21-1 | NA
TGTGCCAGCAGTTTCCCCCTGGACTATGGCTACACCTTC | CASSFPLDYGYTF | TRBJ1-2 | NA | TRBV28 | NA
TGCGCCAGCAGCTTGGAGAGCGGCCACGAGCAGTACTTC | CASSLESGHEQYF | TRBJ2-7 | NA | TRBV5-1 | NA
TGTGCCAGCAGCTCAGACAGGGGGAACACCATATATTTT | CASSSDRGNTIYF | TRBJ1-3 | TRBD1 | TRBV13 | NA
TGTGCCACCAGCAGAGATCTGGACAGGGGATCCTACGAGCAGTACTTC | CATSRDLDRGSYEQYF | TRBJ2-7 | TRBD1 | TRBV15 | few
TGTGCCAGCAGGATTCAGGGACAGGGAACTCACGAGCAGTACTTC | CASRIQGQGTHEQYF | TRBJ2-7 | TRBD1 | TRBV2 | few
TGTGCCAGCAGCCTACAAGACAGGCCTGGAAACACCATATATTTT | CASSLQDRPGNTIYF | TRBJ1-3 | NA | TRBV5-6 | NA
TGTGCCAGCAGCCCCCATCGGGGAGCGGGAGGGGGGGAGACCCAGTACTTC | CASSPHRGAGGGETQYF | TRBJ2-5 | TRBD2 | TRBV3-1 | NA
TGTGCCAGCAGCTCCACCCCTTGGACAGGCCGCGGAACTAATGAAAAACTGTTTTTT | CASSSTPWTGRGTNEKLFF | TRBJ1-4 | TRBD1 | TRBV11-2 | once
TGTGCCAGCAGTCCCGGGACAGGGGGAAATGAGCAGTTCTTC | CASSPGTGGNEQFF | TRBJ2-1 | TRBD1 | TRBV12-3/TRBV12-4 | many
TGTGCCAGCAGTACTAGCGGGAGTCGCTACGAGCAGTACTTC | CASSTSGSRYEQYF | TRBJ2-7 | TRBD2 | TRBV28 | few
TGTGCCAGCAGGGGGACAGGGGAAAACATTCAGTACTTC | CASRGTGENIQYF | TRBJ2-4 | TRBD1 | TRBV2 | NA
TGTGCCATCAGGAACACCGGGGAGCTGTTTTTT | CAIRNTGELFF | TRBJ2-2 | NA | TRBV10-3 | few
TGTGCCAGCAGTCCCCAGGGGGCGAGGTATGGCTACACCTTC | CASSPQGARYGYTF | TRBJ1-2 | TRBD1 | TRBV12-3/TRBV12-4 | few
TGCAGTGCTAAGGACGTGAACACCGGGGAGCTGTTTTTT | CSAKDVNTGELFF | TRBJ2-2 | NA | TRBV20-1 | few
TGTGCCAGCTCACCACCCGGACTAGCGGGAGTGTCGGAGACCCAGTACTTC | CASSPPGLAGVSETQYF | TRBJ2-5 | TRBD2 | TRBV18 | few
TGTGCCAGCAGCGTAGGGGCAGAGAGCTCCTACGAGCAGTACTTC | CASSVGAESSYEQYF | TRBJ2-7 | NA | TRBV9 | few
TGTGCCAGCAGCTTTGGCCCAGATACGCAGTATTTT | CASSFGPDTQYF | TRBJ2-3 | NA | TRBV11-2 | many
TGTGCCAGCAGCCAAGATACAGCGGGGGCTGTCAATGAGCAGTTCTTC | CASSQDTAGAVNEQFF | TRBJ2-1 | TRBD2 | TRBV4-2 | NA